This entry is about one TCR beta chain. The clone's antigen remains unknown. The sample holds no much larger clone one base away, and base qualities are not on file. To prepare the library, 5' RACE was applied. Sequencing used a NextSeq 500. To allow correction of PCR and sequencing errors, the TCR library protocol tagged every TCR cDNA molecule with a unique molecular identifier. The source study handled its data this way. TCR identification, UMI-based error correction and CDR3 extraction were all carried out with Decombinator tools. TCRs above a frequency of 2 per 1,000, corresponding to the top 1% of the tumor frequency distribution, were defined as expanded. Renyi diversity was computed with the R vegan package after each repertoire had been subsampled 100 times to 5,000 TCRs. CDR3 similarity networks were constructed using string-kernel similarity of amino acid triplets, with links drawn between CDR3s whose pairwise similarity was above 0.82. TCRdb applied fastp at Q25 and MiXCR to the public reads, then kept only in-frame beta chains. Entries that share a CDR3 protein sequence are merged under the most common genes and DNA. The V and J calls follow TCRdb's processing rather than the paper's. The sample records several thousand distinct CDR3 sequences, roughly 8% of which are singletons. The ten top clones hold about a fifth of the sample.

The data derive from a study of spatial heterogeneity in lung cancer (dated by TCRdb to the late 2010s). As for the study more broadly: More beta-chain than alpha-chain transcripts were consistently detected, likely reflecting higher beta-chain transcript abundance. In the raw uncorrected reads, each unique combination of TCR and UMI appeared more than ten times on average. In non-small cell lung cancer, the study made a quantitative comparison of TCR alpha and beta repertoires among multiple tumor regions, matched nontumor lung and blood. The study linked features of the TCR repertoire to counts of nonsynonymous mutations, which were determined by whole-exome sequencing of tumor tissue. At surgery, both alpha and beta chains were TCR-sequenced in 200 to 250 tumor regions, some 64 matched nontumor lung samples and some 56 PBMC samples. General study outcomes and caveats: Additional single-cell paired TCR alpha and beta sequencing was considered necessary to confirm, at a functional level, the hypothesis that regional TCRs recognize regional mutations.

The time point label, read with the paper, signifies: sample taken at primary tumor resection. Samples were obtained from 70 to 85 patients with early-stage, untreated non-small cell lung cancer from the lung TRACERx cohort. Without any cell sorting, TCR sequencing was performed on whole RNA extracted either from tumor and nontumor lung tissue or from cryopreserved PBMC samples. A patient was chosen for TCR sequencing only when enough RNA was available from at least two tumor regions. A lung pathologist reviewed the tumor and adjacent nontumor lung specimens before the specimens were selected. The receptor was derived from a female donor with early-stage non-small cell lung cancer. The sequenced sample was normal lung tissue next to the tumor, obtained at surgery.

Read as DNA, the sequence is TGTGCCAGCAGGTCACTACAGGGCGGCAATTCACCCCTCCACTTT. Its translation is CASRSLQGGNSPLHF. The chain is made from TRBV7-2 and TRBJ1-6; TRBD1 might be the D gene, on 6 matching bases. The germline V gene sets CDR1 to SGHTA and CDR2 to FQGNSA. The CDR3 measures 15 amino acids from cysteine to phenylalanine. CDR3 DNA only is kept here, 45 bases in frame from base 1. The trim is 6 bases for V and 7 bases for J, with a gap of 16 bases between the germline ends.